A selection of T cell receptor beta chains follows, all from one sample in a study of T cells in localized non-small cell lung cancer. Libraries were prepared by immunoSEQ multiplex PCR; TCRdb keeps only in-frame clonotypes and omits some of them. Here the sample spans around 45,000 clones, 86% being singletons. The specimen comprised PBMCs, sampled before any cancer treatment. These receptors were obtained from a man between 40 and 70 years old with stage II lung adenocarcinoma. CDR3s include the opening cysteine and the closing phenylalanine or tryptophan. The order of the fields is D gene, clone size, CDR3 length, J gene, V gene, CDR3 protein, CDR3 DNA. A D gene is named only where the DNA matches it firmly. Size values are once, few and many counts, or a class for expanded clones, and some rows have none.

>.|once|10|TRBJ2-3|TRBV20-1
CSARTDTQYF
TGCAGTGCGAGGACAGATACGCAGTATTTT
>.|.|13|TRBJ1-4|TRBV19
CASFDRRGEKLFF
TGTGCCAGTTTCGATCGTCGTGGTGAAAAACTGTTTTTT
>.|.|14|TRBJ1-1|TRBV10-3
CAISPGPQNTEAFF
TGTGCCATCAGTCCGGGACCACAGAACACTGAAGCTTTCTTT
>TRBD1|.|14|TRBJ1-1|TRBV7-8
CASSSGQALTEAFF
TGTGCCAGCAGCTCGGGACAGGCCCTCACTGAAGCTTTCTTT
>.|.|15|TRBJ1-2|TRBV19
CASSIGRPPSYGYTF
TGTGCCAGTAGTATAGGACGGCCTCCCTCTTATGGCTACACCTTC
>.|.|11|TRBJ2-5|TRBV28
CASSFQETQYF
TGTGCCAGCAGTTTCCAAGAGACCCAGTACTTC
>.|.|14|TRBJ1-2|TRBV2
CASSEMRSASSYTF
TGTGCCAGCAGTGAAATGAGATCGGCCTCAAGCTACACCTTC
>.|.|15|TRBJ1-1|TRBV27
CASSKRGGTNTEAFF
TGTGCCAGCAGTAAAAGGGGCGGGACGAACACTGAAGCTTTCTTT
>.|.|14|TRBJ2-1|TRBV7-6
CASSIRDQYNEQFF
TGTGCCAGCAGCATCCGGGACCAGTACAATGAGCAGTTCTTC
>.|once|14|TRBJ2-2|TRBV9
CASSALTGTGELFF
TGTGCCAGCAGCGCTCTAACAGGGACCGGGGAGCTGTTTTTT
>.|.|14|TRBJ1-1|TRBV5-1
CASFKDGGSTEAFF
TGCGCCAGCTTCAAAGACGGGGGTAGCACTGAAGCTTTCTTT
>TRBD2|.|15|TRBJ2-2|TRBV6-5
CASSFTSGVAGELFF
TGTGCCAGCAGTTTCACTAGCGGGGTCGCCGGGGAGCTGTTTTTT
>TRBD1|.|17|TRBJ2-1|TRBV7-9
CASSPSSRQGVRNEQFF
TGTGCCAGCAGCCCTAGCTCCCGACAGGGCGTGCGAAATGAGCAGTTCTTC
>.|.|14|TRBJ1-2|TRBV11-1
CASSSEGGVYGYTF
TGTGCCAGCAGCTCGGAGGGAGGTGTCTATGGCTACACCTTC
>.|few|13|TRBJ1-1|TRBV4-2
CASSQDPSPEAFF
TGTGCCAGCAGCCAAGACCCCTCTCCTGAAGCTTTCTTT
>.|.|12|TRBJ1-4|TRBV11-2
CASSFKAEKLFF
TGTGCCAGCAGCTTCAAGGCGGAAAAACTGTTTTTT
>.|.|12|TRBJ1-2|TRBV9
CASSGTDLGYTF
TGTGCCAGCAGCGGCACGGATTTAGGCTACACCTTC
>.|.|12|TRBJ2-2|TRBV11-2
CASSLRAGELFF
TGTGCCAGCAGCTTAAGGGCCGGGGAGCTGTTTTTT
>TRBD2|.|13|TRBJ2-5|TRBV18
CASSPSGRETQYF
TGTGCCAGCTCACCATCCGGGAGGGAGACCCAGTACTTC
>.|.|15|TRBJ2-6|TRBV27
CASSLSGPGANVLTF
TGTGCCAGCAGTTTATCGGGCCCTGGGGCCAACGTCCTGACTTTC
>TRBD1|.|17|TRBJ1-1|TRBV5-6
CASTGWGQGFMNTEAFF
TGTGCCAGCACAGGGTGGGGACAGGGTTTTATGAACACTGAAGCTTTCTTT
>TRBD1|.|16|TRBJ1-2|TRBV19
CASSIGRRDRTYGYTF
TGTGCCAGTAGTATCGGGCGCAGGGACAGGACCTATGGCTACACCTTC
>TRBD1|.|13|TRBJ2-1|TRBV5-4
CASSRDRGDEQFF
TGTGCCAGCAGCCGCGACAGGGGGGATGAGCAGTTCTTC
>.|.|13|TRBJ2-5|TRBV5-5
CASSLVTQETQYF
TGTGCCAGCAGCTTGGTAACTCAAGAGACCCAGTACTTC
>.|.|17|TRBJ2-2|TRBV5-1
CASSLVGPIWGTGELFF
TGCGCCAGCAGCTTGGTGGGCCCAATATGGGGGACCGGGGAGCTGTTTTTT
>.|.|14|TRBJ1-4|TRBV23-1
CASIWTVFNEKLFF
TGCGCCAGCATCTGGACAGTTTTCAATGAAAAACTGTTTTTT
>TRBD2|.|16|TRBJ2-3|TRBV13
CASGSSGGPSTDTQYF
TGTGCCAGCGGAAGTAGCGGGGGCCCTAGCACAGATACGCAGTATTTT
>.|.|13|TRBJ1-2|TRBV5-4
CASSMNRLAGYTF
TGTGCCAGCAGTATGAACAGGCTCGCGGGCTACACCTTC
>.|.|12|TRBJ2-1|TRBV7-8
CASSLDYNEQFF
TGTGCCAGCAGCTTAGATTACAATGAGCAGTTCTTC
>.|once|14|TRBJ2-3|TRBV5-4
CASSLEGGSDTQYF
TGTGCCAGCAGCTTGGAGGGGGGGTCAGATACGCAGTATTTT
>.|.|11|TRBJ2-3|TRBV7-2
CASTITDTQYF
TGTGCCAGCACCATCACAGATACGCAGTATTTT
>.|.|14|TRBJ1-4|TRBV28
CASSPSDMLEKLFF
TGTGCCAGCAGCCCTAGCGACATGCTTGAAAAACTGTTTTTT
>.|.|16|TRBJ1-6|TRBV5-4
CASSIHPTPSDSPLHF
TGTGCCAGCAGCATACATCCCACTCCTTCGGATTCACCCCTCCACTTT
>TRBD2|.|19|TRBJ2-4|TRBV10-1
CASRPALAGTAGAKNIQYF
TGCGCCAGCAGACCGGCACTAGCGGGGACGGCGGGGGCCAAAAACATTCAGTACTTC
>TRBD1|.|13|TRBJ1-6|TRBV2
CASNRGYNSPLHF
TGTGCCAGCAACAGGGGATATAATTCACCCCTCCACTTT
>.|once|14|TRBJ2-3|TRBV11-3
CASSSSTDADTQYF
TGTGCCAGCAGCTCCTCGACGGACGCAGATACGCAGTATTTT
>TRBD1|.|16|TRBJ2-1|TRBV15
CATSGGQVRSYNEQFF
TGTGCCACCAGCGGGGGACAGGTCCGCTCCTACAATGAGCAGTTCTTC
>.|.|14|TRBJ2-5|TRBV7-2
CASSFGGSKETQYF
TGTGCCAGCAGCTTCGGGGGCTCCAAAGAGACCCAGTACTTC
>TRBD1|.|17|TRBJ1-3|TRBV14
CASSQFPGTGAGNTIYF
TGTGCCAGCAGCCAATTTCCCGGGACAGGGGCTGGAAACACCATATATTTT
>TRBD1|.|13|TRBJ2-7|TRBV13
CASSFSTGGEQYF
TGTGCCAGCAGCTTTTCAACAGGGGGCGAGCAGTACTTC
>TRBD1|.|14|TRBJ1-5|TRBV14
CANPPGQENQPQHF
TGTGCCAACCCCCCCGGACAGGAGAATCAGCCCCAGCATTTT
>TRBD2|.|15|TRBJ2-5|TRBV5-4
CASSSRTREQETQYF
TGTGCCAGCAGCTCCCGGACTAGGGAACAAGAGACCCAGTACTTC
>TRBD1|.|13|TRBJ1-2|TRBV7-8
CASSRQGSYGYTF
TGTGCCAGCAGCCGACAGGGGTCCTATGGCTACACCTTC
>TRBD2|.|16|TRBJ2-2|TRBV5-1
CASSLIPGRDTGELFF
TGCGCCAGCAGCTTAATCCCGGGGAGGGACACCGGGGAGCTGTTTTTT
>TRBD1|few|15|TRBJ2-3|TRBV5-5
CASNRQGASTDTQYF
TGTGCCAGCAACCGACAGGGGGCTAGCACAGATACGCAGTATTTT
>.|.|10|TRBJ2-7|TRBV20-1
CSAGQYEQYF
TGCAGTGCTGGACAGTACGAGCAGTACTTC
>.|.|12|TRBJ1-2|TRBV30
CAWGGEAYGYTF
TGTGCCTGGGGTGGGGAGGCCTATGGCTACACCTTC
>TRBD1|.|15|TRBJ2-5|TRBV7-6
CASSSDRGRRETQYF
TGTGCCAGCAGCTCAGACAGGGGGCGTCGAGAGACCCAGTACTTC